This T cell receptor beta chain came from a study of T cell responses to AZD1222 COVID-19 vaccine. Study outcomes and limitations: Spike-specific TCR breadth and depth grew following two AZD1222 doses. Clonal diversity may have been underestimated in mostly white British donors. Across spike, vaccine-associated CD4 TCRs were found, dominant at 160-218 and 743-854. The repertoires were collected only after the peak T cell response.

The protocol was immunoSEQ multiplex PCR, while the TCRdb copy is restricted to in-frame clones and leaves out a portion. The table shows around 92,000 clones, with over 75% occurring only once. In regard to this clone: The antigen is unknown.

There are 15 residues in the CDR3. V shed 3 bases and J 4 bases; nucleotides not matched to a gene: 7. From germline, CDR1 is MDHEN and CDR2 SYDVKM. The receptor comes from an adult in good health. This chain joins TRBV28 and TRBJ2-3; 7 nucleotides match TRBD2. The specimen comprised peripheral blood, sampled on day 0 of AZD1222 vaccination. DNA for the CDR3: TGTGCCAGCAGTTTCGTACCGGGGGGATCAGATACGCAGTATTTT. Amino acid sequence: CASSFVPGGSDTQYF.